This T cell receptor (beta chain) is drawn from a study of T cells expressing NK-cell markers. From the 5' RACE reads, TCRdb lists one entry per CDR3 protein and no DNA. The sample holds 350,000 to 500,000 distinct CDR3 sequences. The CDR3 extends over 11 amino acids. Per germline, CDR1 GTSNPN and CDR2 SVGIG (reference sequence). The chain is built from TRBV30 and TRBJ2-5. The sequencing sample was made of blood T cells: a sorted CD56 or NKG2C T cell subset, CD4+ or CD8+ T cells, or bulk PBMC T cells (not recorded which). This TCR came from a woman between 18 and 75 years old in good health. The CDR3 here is CAWTHRETQYF.